This T cell receptor beta chain stems from a study of neurological immune-mediated disorders. The healthy controls volunteered at a blood bank in Maryland, USA. Unsorted libraries came from 2 million PBMCs stored at -80 °C. Study-level findings and limits: HTLV-1-associated myelopathy had the most TCR clonal expansion, and multiple sclerosis had the least, less than healthy controls.

This clonotype was seen ten or more times. Its antigen is unidentified. The cDNA was generated by 5'RACE with 10-nucleotide random UMIs. A single record per CDR3 protein comes from TCRdb applying MiXCR to the 5' RACE reads. The sample yields approximately 40,000 distinct CDR3 sequences, about an eighth seen once. The sequence came from a female donor in good health. The sample taken for sequencing was PBMCs.

The DNA of the CDR3 is TGTGCCAGCTCACCACGAATTCAGCGGGGGGGCGGGGATGAGCAGTTCTTC. Residues: CASSPRIQRGGGDEQFF. The chain carries TRBV18 and TRBJ2-1; TRBD2 agrees at 10 bases. Trimming cost V 1 base and J 8 bases; bases outside gene matches: 11. The germline gives CDR1 KGHSH, CDR2 LQKENI. CDR3 length: 17 amino acids.